What follows are 27 T cell receptor beta chains derived from one specimen sequenced in a study of identical twins. TCRdb called the 5' RACE reads again in MiXCR, with one record for every CDR3 protein. The repertoire has some 300,000 distinct CDR3 sequences, 10% to 15% of them found once; the top ten carry approximately 7.9%. This sample also appeared in a second study, on yellow fever vaccine responses in identical twins.

The sequencing sample was made of CD8+ T cells sorted from blood. These receptors came from a woman aged 18-30 years in good health.

V and J are TRBV15 and TRBJ2-1, with TRBD1 matching 8 bases. CDR3 length equals 14 residues. Germline assignment: CDR1 LNHNV and CDR2 YYDKDF (reference sequence). After removal of 0 bases from V and 12 bases from J, the junction contained 7 bases not matched to a gene. As DNA, the CDR3 is TGTGCCACCAGCAGAGAAGGTGGACAGGGAGGGCAGTTCTTC. It is translated as CATSREGGQGGQFF.

This clonotype was seen only a few times. The chain has TRBV24-1 and TRBJ2-2; 7 bases line up with TRBD1. Germline V gene sequence: CDR1 KGHDR, CDR2 SFDVKD. The CDR3 runs 18 residues. V trimming: 3 bases; J trimming: 1 base; junction bases outside the gene matches: 10. CDR3 sequence reads: CATSDRGLRTGNTGELFF. The CDR3, as DNA: TGTGCCACCAGTGATAGGGGCTTACGGACAGGGAACACCGGGGAGCTGTTTTTT.

This clonotype came up a few times. V and J are TRBV2 and TRBJ2-7; 9 bases are a match to TRBD2. The CDR3 runs to 15 residues. V was clipped by 4 bases and J by 0 bases; unmatched bases: 4. Germline CDR1 reads SNHLY; CDR2 reads FYNNEI. CDR3 coding DNA: TGTGCCAGCAGTGGGACTAGCGAGAGCTCCTACGAGCAGTACTTC. It encodes CASSGTSESSYEQYF.

V and J are TRBV27 and TRBJ2-7; 9 positions agree with TRBD1. Losses at the gene ends were 4 bases for V and 7 bases for J; bases not matched to a gene: 5. The CDR3 is made up of 13 amino acids. Germline V gene sequence: CDR1 MNHEY, CDR2 SMNVEV (reference sequence). The CDR3 reads CASSSGTGTEQYF. The CDR3 nucleotides read TGTGCCAGCAGTTCCGGGACAGGGACTGAGCAGTACTTC.

The chain has TRBV28 and TRBJ1-1; the D is unclear. Trimming shortened V by 1 base and J by 4 bases, and 13 bases separated the two germline ends. CDR3 size: 15 residues. In germline, CDR1 is MDHEN, CDR2 SYDVKM. CDR3 sequence: CASSLYALNPTEAFF. CDR3 DNA sequence: TGTGCCAGCAGTTTATACGCCCTCAATCCCACTGAAGCTTTCTTT.

V gene TRBV5-1 combines with J gene TRBJ2-2; 7 bases line up with TRBD1. Germline CDR1 reads SGHRS; CDR2 reads YFSETQ. Trimming at V came to 5 bases and at J to 4 bases, leaving 8 bases not matched to a gene. The CDR3 runs 15 residues. In DNA, the CDR3 is TGCGCCAGCAGATCTTCGGGACAGCCCACCGGGGAGCTGTTTTTT. Translation gives CASRSSGQPTGELFF.

V usage is TRBV7-8 and J usage is TRBJ2-1; perhaps D is TRBD1 or TRBD2 (5 bases each). CDR1 and CDR2 (germline): SGHVS, FQNEAQ. The germline V and J ends were trimmed by 0 bases and 7 bases, with 10 bases remaining between them. This CDR3 has 14 amino acids. The CDR3 spells CASSLAFWGNEQFF. The CDR3 region has the DNA TGTGCCAGCAGCTTAGCTTTTTGGGGGAATGAGCAGTTCTTC.

The V gene is TRBV19, the J gene TRBJ1-6; possible D gene TRBD1, 5 bases. The germline V gene encodes CDR1 LNHDA and CDR2 SQIVND (reference sequence). The CDR3 runs 14 residues. V lost 7 bases, J lost 10 bases, and 17 bases lay in between. CDR3 DNA: TGTGCCAGTACTGAGAACCCAACAGGATCACCCCTCCACTTT. It is translated as CASTENPTGSPLHF.

The sample holds a few counts of this clonotype. The J gene is TRBJ1-5, the V gene TRBV20-1, with D possibly being TRBD1 (6 bases). The germline V gene has CDR1 DFQATT and CDR2 SNEGSKA (reference sequence). The CDR3 runs 17 residues. V was cut by 0 bases and J by 3 bases, with 18 bases left in between. CDR3 protein: CSARDVKADSLNQPQHF. The DNA of the CDR3 is TGCAGTGCTAGAGACGTCAAGGCGGACAGCCTCAATCAGCCCCAGCATTTT.

This clonotype was counted a few times. This chain joins TRBV20-1 and TRBJ2-5; D is unclear. V shed 6 bases and J shed 4 bases, with 9 bases lying between them. Germline-derived CDR1 and CDR2 are DFQATT and SNEGSKA (reference sequence). This CDR3 has 11 residues. CDR3 nucleotides: TGCAGTGCCCTACCCGGAGAGACCCAGTACTTC. Protein: CSALPGETQYF.

A few counts support this clonotype. The rearrangement links TRBV2 to TRBJ2-1; 9 bases are shared with TRBD2. V was clipped by 8 bases and J by 0 bases; unmatched bases: 2. The CDR3 consists of 14 residues. Per germline, CDR1 SNHLY and CDR2 FYNNEI. In DNA form, the CDR3 reads TGTGCCAGCGTAGCGGGAGACTCCTACAATGAGCAGTTCTTC. Encoded protein: CASVAGDSYNEQFF. The full variable domain, rest sourced from reference TRBV2 and TRBJ2-1, is EPEVTQTPSHQVTQMGQEVILRCVPISNHLYFYWYRQILGQKVEFLVSFYNNEISEKSEIFDDQFSVERPDGSNFTLKIRSTKLEDSAMYFCASVAGDSYNEQFFGPGTRLTVL.

The genes are TRBV24-1 and TRBJ2-1; D might be TRBD1 or TRBD2, each matching 5 bases. The CDR3 is 13 residues long. Germline V gene sequence: CDR1 KGHDR, CDR2 SFDVKD. Trimming removed 3 bases at V and 9 bases at J, with 11 bases between. The CDR3 spells CATSDHGDPEQFF. In DNA, the CDR3 is TGTGCCACCAGTGATCACGGGGACCCTGAGCAGTTCTTC.

The table lists this clonotype with a few counts. The chain carries TRBV5-5 and TRBJ1-5, with 7 bases matching TRBD1. CDR3 length equals 15 residues. CDR1 and CDR2 (germline): SGHKS, YYEKEE (reference sequence). V lost 4 bases and J lost 1; bases outside the gene matches: 5. This CDR3 is CASSKGAGSNQPQHF. CDR3 sequence (DNA): TGTGCCAGCAGCAAGGGGGCAGGGAGCAATCAGCCCCAGCATTTT.

The rearrangement uses TRBV2 and TRBJ2-7; 8 nucleotides line up with TRBD1. J gave up 2 bases and V 5 bases, and 8 bases lay outside the gene matches. This CDR3 comprises 15 residues. Germline loops: CDR1 SNHLY, CDR2 FYNNEI. The CDR3 DNA follows: TGTGCCAGCAGTCCAACTCGACAGGGGACCTACGAGCAGTACTTC. It codes for CASSPTRQGTYEQYF. Full variable domain (rest looked up from reference TRBV2 and TRBJ2-7): EPEVTQTPSHQVTQMGQEVILRCVPISNHLYFYWYRQILGQKVEFLVSFYNNEISEKSEIFDDQFSVERPDGSNFTLKIRSTKLEDSAMYFCASSPTRQGTYEQYFGPGTRLTVT.

This clonotype was found many times. The rearrangement uses TRBV5-6 and TRBJ1-2; D possibly corresponds to TRBD1 (6 bases). The CDR3 contains 13 residues. CDR1 is SGHDT, CDR2 YYEEEE, per germline. The germline V and J ends were trimmed by 7 bases and 4 bases, with 14 bases remaining between them. Here the CDR3 DNA reads TGTGCCAGCGAAGGGGGGCGCATCTATGGCTACACCTTC. Translating gives CASEGGRIYGYTF.

In its sample, this clonotype was seen a few times. The J gene is TRBJ2-1, the V gene TRBV15; 12 bases are a match to TRBD2. The CDR3 runs to 14 residues. V was pared by 4 bases and J by 7 bases, with 2 bases of the junction left unmatched. The germline gives CDR1 LNHNV, CDR2 YYDKDF (reference sequence). CDR3 in DNA: TGTGCCACCAGCATGACTAGCGGGAGAAATGAGCAGTTCTTC. It yields the protein CATSMTSGRNEQFF.

The rearrangement uses TRBV29-1 and TRBJ1-2, with D uncertain. V was shortened by 3 bases and J by 5 bases, with 16 bases between the two germline ends. The CDR3 runs 14 residues. Germline CDR1 and CDR2: SQVTM and ANQGSEA. The CDR3 region is CSVEPYRLGYGYTF. DNA of the CDR3: TGCAGCGTTGAGCCTTACCGGTTAGGGTATGGCTACACCTTC.

This clonotype was counted only a few times. The chain links TRBV6-5 to TRBJ2-5, with 7 bases lining up with TRBD2. J gave up 5 bases and V 0 bases, and 12 bases lay outside the gene matches. Germline CDR1 MNHEY, CDR2 SVGAGI. The CDR3 is 17 residues long. The CDR3 protein is CASSYSGHGGEAETQYF. CDR3 nucleotide sequence: TGTGCCAGCAGTTACTCAGGGCATGGGGGGGAGGCGGAGACCCAGTACTTC.

This clonotype was counted between two and nine times. The chain joins TRBV5-1 to TRBJ2-5; D might be TRBD1 (5 bases). V lost 2 bases, J lost 1 base, and 9 bases lay in between. The CDR3 is made up of 14 amino acids. Germline lookup yields CDR1 SGHRS and CDR2 YFSETQ. CDR3 protein: CASSLDSFQETQYF. The CDR3 DNA reads as TGCGCCAGCAGCTTAGACAGTTTCCAAGAGACCCAGTACTTC.

This clonotype was detected only a few times. CDR3 residues: CSVVDDSYEQYF. For the CDR3, the DNA is TGCAGCGTTGTGGATGATTCCTACGAGCAGTACTTC. J is TRBJ2-7 and V is TRBV29-1; no firm D call. V lost 4 bases and J 1 base, leaving 8 bases between the germline ends. The CDR3 length is 12 residues. Germline lookup yields CDR1 SQVTM and CDR2 ANQGSEA.

The chain is built from TRBV7-9 and TRBJ2-5; TRBD2 might be the D (6 bases). The CDR3 covers 14 residues. Germline V gene sequence: CDR1 SEHNR, CDR2 FQNEAQ (reference sequence). The V and J ends lost 7 bases and 5 bases respectively, with 17 bases between them. The CDR3, as DNA: TGTGCCAGCATTACCACGCGGGGTCAGGAGACCCAGTACTTC. It is translated as CASITTRGQETQYF.

This clonotype was counted between two and nine times. The gene calls are TRBV12-3 or TRBV12-4 and TRBJ2-3, with 7 positions matching TRBD1. This CDR3 has 19 amino acids. Trimming at V came to 7 bases and at J to 2 bases, leaving 21 bases not matched to a gene. CDR3 DNA: TGTGCCAGCAACGTAGCGATATCGCCGGGGACAGACTACACAGATACGCAGTATTTT. As protein: CASNVAISPGTDYTDTQYF.

This clonotype turned up a few times. The chain recombines TRBV23-1 with TRBJ2-1; TRBD1 matches at 10 bases. TRBV23-1 is assigned to the ORF class and has an uncertain function. The CDR3 consists of 15 residues. Trimming cost V 6 bases and J 7 bases; bases outside gene matches: 9. DNA for the CDR3: TGCGCCAGCAGACAACGGACAGGGGGATCGAATGAGCAGTTCTTC. Protein product: CASRQRTGGSNEQFF.

This clonotype has at least ten counts. The chain links TRBV12-3 or TRBV12-4 to TRBJ2-1; 10 bases are a match to TRBD2. V lost 10 bases and J lost 7; bases outside the gene matches: 4. CDR3 length: 12 residues. The CDR3: CATDSGRNEQFF. Here the CDR3 DNA reads TGTGCCACCGATAGCGGGAGGAATGAGCAGTTCTTC.

The chain combines TRBV3-1 with TRBJ2-1, with a tentative D call TRBD2 (5 bases). Germline V gene lookup returns CDR1 LGHDT and CDR2 YNNKEL (reference sequence). V shed 3 bases and J shed 8 bases, with 5 bases lying between them. The CDR3 is 11 amino acids. This CDR3 reads CASSQRDEQFF. In nucleotides, the CDR3 is TGTGCCAGCAGCCAGAGGGATGAGCAGTTCTTC.

The chain employs TRBV27 and TRBJ2-3; D unclear. V was shortened by 5 bases and J by 4 bases, with 10 bases between the two germline ends. The length of the CDR3 is 13 residues. Germline lookup yields CDR1 MNHEY and CDR2 SMNVEV (reference sequence). DNA for the CDR3: TGTGCCAGCAGTAAAAATGGAGCAGATACGCAGTATTTT. It specifies CASSKNGADTQYF.

This clonotype came up a few times. The chain has TRBV27 and TRBJ1-4; 7 positions agree with TRBD1. Per germline, CDR1 MNHEY and CDR2 SMNVEV (reference sequence). There are 13 residues in the CDR3. The V segment lost 5 bases and the J segment 14 bases; nucleotides outside the gene matches: 11. CDR3 region: CASSPSMADRLFF. The CDR3 region has the DNA TGTGCCAGCAGTCCCTCCATGGCGGACAGGCTGTTTTTT.